This T cell receptor (beta chain) was recorded in a study of blood T cell repertoires in COVID-19 (dated by TCRdb to between 2020 and 2021). For the study in its entirety: Samples covering the acute and convalescent phases of COVID-19 were provided by collaborators in the United States, Italy and Spain. The prospective study material was composed of cDNA or gDNA derived from T cells, B-cell-depleted T cells, or PBMCs. The dataset comprised deeply sampled blood TCRbeta repertoires from subjects exposed to, actively infected with, or recovered from COVID-19. The repertoires were made available in a free public database intended to serve as a resource for research on the immune response to SARS-CoV-2. The samples were drawn from the first 160 participants of the ongoing ImmuneRACE study and from 1,200 or so subjects provided by 6 global collaborators. A de-identified subject ID, COVID-19 status, age in years and sex were almost always included in the sample metadata. Where available, HLA class I and class II types were taken from metadata supplied by the sample provider and were not determined by assay-based typing. The paper as a whole reports these results and caveats: How much clinical and demographic metadata was included differed by source and by participant, and the metadata was provided uncurated.

Trimmed from V: 3 bases; trimmed from J: 3 bases; junction bases lacking a gene match: 4. The CDR3 has 15 amino acids, counting the end cysteine and phenylalanine. This entry keeps only the CDR3 DNA: 45 bases, framed from base 1. Reading the germline V gene gives CDR1 MRHNA and CDR2 SNTAGT. About this clone: Its cognate antigen has yet to be identified. Base qualities are not provided; no much larger clone lies one nucleotide away.

The collaborating institutions used their own protocols to collect whole blood in K2EDTA tubes. Collaborator samples were shipped for TCRbeta analysis as frozen whole blood, isolated PBMCs, or DNA extracted from either sample type. The immunoSEQ Assay, a bias-controlled multiplex PCR, was used to amplify TCRbeta CDR3 regions from genomic DNA. Processing in the source paper ran as follows. The number of nucleated cells in each sample was estimated from the amplification of reference gene primers within the assay. Sequence reads were collapsed and filtered to measure the absolute abundance of every unique TCRbeta CDR3 rearrangement. Productive Simpson clonality was computed per sample as the square root of Simpson's diversity index over productive rearrangements. TCRdb stores this immuneACCESS table with in-frame sequences only. Part of the clones is absent; in the studies checked, under half of the shortfall reflects unresolved V genes, and no reason is known for the rest. That table furnishes V, J and clone size, whereas the DNA furnished D and trimming. The sample table holds about 260,000 clones, of which around 89% were seen once. About 4% of the sample goes to the ten largest clones.

This receptor was obtained from a woman in her forties with acute or convalescent COVID-19. The sequencing input was peripheral blood. Here the chain combines TRBV6-4 and TRBJ2-1, with 8 bases matching TRBD1. The CDR3 protein is CASSEAGQDYNEQFF. The DNA is TGTGCCAGCAGTGAGGCGGGACAGGACTACAATGAGCAGTTCTTC.